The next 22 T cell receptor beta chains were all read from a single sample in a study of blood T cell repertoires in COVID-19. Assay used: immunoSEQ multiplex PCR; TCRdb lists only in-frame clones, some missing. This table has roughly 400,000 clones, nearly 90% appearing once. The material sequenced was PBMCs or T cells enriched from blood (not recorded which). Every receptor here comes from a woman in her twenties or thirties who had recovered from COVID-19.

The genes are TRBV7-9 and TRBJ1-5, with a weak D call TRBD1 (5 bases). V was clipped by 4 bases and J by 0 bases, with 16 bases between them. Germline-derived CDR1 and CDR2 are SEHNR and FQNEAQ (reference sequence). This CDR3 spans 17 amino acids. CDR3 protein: CASSSWDFANSNQPQHF. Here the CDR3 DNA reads TGTGCCAGCAGCTCATGGGACTTCGCTAATAGCAATCAGCCCCAGCATTTT.

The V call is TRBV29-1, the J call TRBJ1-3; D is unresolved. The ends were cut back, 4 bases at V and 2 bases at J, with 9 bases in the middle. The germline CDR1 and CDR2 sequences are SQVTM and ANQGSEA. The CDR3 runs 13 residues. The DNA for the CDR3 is TGCAGCGTTGGTCGGGAGACTGGAAACACCATATATTTT. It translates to CSVGRETGNTIYF.

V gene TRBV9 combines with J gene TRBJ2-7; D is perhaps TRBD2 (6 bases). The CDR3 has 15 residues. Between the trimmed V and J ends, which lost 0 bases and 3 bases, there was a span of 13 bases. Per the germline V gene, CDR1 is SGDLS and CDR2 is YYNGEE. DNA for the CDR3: TGTGCCAGCAGCGTAGGGCAGGGACTTGGCTACGAGCAGTACTTC. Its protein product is CASSVGQGLGYEQYF.

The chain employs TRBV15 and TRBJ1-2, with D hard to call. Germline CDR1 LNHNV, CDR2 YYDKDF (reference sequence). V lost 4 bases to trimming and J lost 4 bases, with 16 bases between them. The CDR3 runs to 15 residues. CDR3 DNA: TGTGCCACCAGCACCCCTCGGGGATTTGGCTATGGCTACACCTTC. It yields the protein CATSTPRGFGYGYTF. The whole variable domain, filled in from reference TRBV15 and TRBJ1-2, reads DAMVIQNPRYQVTQFGKPVTLSCSQTLNHNVMYWYQQKSSQAPKLLFHYYDKDFNNEADTPDNFQSRRPNTSFCFLDIRSPGLGDTAMYLCATSTPRGFGYGYTFGSGTRLTVV.

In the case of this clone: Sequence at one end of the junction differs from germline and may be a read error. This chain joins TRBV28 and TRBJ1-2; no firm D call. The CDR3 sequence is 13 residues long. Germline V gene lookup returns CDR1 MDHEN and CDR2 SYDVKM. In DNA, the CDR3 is TGTGCTAGCAGGTCCGGGAGTCGCTATGGCTACACCTTC. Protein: CASRSGSRYGYTF.

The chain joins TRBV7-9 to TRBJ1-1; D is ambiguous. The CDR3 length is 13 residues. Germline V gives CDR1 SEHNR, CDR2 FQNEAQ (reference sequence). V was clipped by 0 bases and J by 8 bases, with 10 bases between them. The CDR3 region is CASSLAREREAFF. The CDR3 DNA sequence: TGTGCCAGCAGCTTAGCGCGTGAGAGGGAAGCTTTCTTT. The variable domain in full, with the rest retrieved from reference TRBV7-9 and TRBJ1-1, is DTGVSQNPRHKITKRGQNVTFRCDPISEHNRLYWYRQTLGQGPEFLTYFQNEAQLEKSRLLSDRFSAERPKGSFSTLEIQRTEQGDSAMYLCASSLAREREAFFGQGTRLTVV.

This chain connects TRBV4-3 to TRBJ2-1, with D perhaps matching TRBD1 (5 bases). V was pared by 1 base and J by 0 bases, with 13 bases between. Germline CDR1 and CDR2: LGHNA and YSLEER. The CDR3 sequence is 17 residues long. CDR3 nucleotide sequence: TGCGCCAGCAGCCAAGTTTGGGGCTCGAGCTCCTACAATGAGCAGTTCTTC. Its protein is CASSQVWGSSSYNEQFF.

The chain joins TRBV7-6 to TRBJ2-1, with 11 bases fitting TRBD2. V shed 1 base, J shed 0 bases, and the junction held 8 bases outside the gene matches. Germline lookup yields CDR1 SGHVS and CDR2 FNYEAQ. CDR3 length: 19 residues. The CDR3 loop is CASSLGGLAVRSSYNEQFF. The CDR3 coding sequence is TGTGCCAGCAGCTTAGGGGGACTAGCGGTCAGAAGCTCCTACAATGAGCAGTTCTTC. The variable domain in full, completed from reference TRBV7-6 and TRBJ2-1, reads GAGVSQSPRYKVTKRGQDVALRCDPISGHVSLYWYRQALGQGPEFLTYFNYEAQQDKSGLPNDRFSAERPEGSISTLTIQRTEQRDSAMYRCASSLGGLAVRSSYNEQFFGPGTRLTVL.

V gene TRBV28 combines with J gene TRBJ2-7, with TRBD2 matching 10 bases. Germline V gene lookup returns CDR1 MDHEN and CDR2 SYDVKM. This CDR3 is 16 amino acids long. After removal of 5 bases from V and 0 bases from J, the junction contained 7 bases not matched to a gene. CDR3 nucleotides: TGTGCCAGCAGTCTTGGACTAGCGGAGAGCTCCTACGAGCAGTACTTC. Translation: CASSLGLAESSYEQYF.

CDR3 amino acids: CASSQEMRMGELFF. CDR3 nucleotide sequence: TGTGCCAGCAGCCAAGAGATGAGGATGGGGGAGCTGTTTTTT. The chain is built from TRBV14 and TRBJ2-2; no reliable D call. Germline-derived CDR1 and CDR2 are SGHDN and FVKESK. Trimming shortened V by 0 bases and J by 8 bases, and 10 bases separated the two germline ends. The CDR3 has 14 residues.

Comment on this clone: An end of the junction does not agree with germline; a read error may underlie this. CDR3 coding DNA: TGTGCTAGCAGCCCCGGACAGGGCTATGGCTACACCTTC. Translated, it gives CASSPGQGYGYTF. The gene calls are TRBV7-7 and TRBJ1-2; TRBD1 matches at 8 bases. The CDR3 has 13 residues. Germline CDR1 is SSHAT and CDR2 is FNYEAQ (reference sequence).

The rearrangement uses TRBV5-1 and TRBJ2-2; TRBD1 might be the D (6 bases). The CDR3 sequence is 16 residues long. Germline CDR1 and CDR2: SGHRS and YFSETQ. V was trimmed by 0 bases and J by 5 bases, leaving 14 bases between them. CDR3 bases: TGCGCCAGCAGCTTGGAATTGGGCAGGGGAACCGGGGAGCTGTTTTTT. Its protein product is CASSLELGRGTGELFF.

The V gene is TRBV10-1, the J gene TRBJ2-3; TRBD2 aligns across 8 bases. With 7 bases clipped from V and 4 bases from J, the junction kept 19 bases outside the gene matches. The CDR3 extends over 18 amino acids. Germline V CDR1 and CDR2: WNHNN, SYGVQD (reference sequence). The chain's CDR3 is CASIMTSSGETYSDTQYF. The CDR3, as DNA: TGCGCCAGCATTATGACTAGTAGCGGGGAAACTTACTCAGATACGCAGTATTTT.

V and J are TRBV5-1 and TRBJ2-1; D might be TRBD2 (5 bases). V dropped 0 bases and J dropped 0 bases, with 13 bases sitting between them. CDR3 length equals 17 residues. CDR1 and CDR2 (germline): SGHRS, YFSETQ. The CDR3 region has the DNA TGCGCCAGCAGCTTGGATTTGCTGGGGAGCTCCTACAATGAGCAGTTCTTC. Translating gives CASSLDLLGSSYNEQFF.

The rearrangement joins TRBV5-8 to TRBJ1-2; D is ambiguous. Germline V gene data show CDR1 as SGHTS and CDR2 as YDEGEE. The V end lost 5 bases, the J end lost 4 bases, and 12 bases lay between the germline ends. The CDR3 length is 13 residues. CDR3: CASRIDITYGYTF. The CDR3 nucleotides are TGTGCCAGCAGGATAGACATCACCTATGGCTACACCTTC.

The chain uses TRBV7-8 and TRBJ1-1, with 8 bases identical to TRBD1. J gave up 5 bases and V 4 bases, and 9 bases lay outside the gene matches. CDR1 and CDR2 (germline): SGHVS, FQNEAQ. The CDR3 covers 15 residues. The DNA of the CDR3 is TGTGCCAGCAGCTCCCCCCTTGGACAGGGAACTGAAGCTTTCTTT. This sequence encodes CASSSPLGQGTEAFF. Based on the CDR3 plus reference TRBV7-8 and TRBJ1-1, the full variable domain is GAGVSQSPRYKVAKRGQDVALRCDPISGHVSLFWYQQALGQGPEFLTYFQNEAQLDKSGLPSDRFFAERPEGSVSTLKIQRTQQEDSAVYLCASSSPLGQGTEAFFGQGTRLTVV.

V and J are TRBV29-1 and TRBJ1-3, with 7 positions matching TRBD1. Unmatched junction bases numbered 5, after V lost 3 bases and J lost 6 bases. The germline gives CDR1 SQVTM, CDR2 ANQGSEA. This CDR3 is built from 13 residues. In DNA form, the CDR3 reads TGCAGCGTTGAGCGGCAGGGGGAAAACACCATATATTTT. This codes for CSVERQGENTIYF.

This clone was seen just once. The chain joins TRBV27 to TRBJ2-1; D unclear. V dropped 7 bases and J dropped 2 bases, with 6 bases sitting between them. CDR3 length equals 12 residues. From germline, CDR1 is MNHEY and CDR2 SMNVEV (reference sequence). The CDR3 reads CASTAAYNEQFF. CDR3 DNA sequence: TGTGCCAGCACGGCGGCCTACAATGAGCAGTTCTTC.

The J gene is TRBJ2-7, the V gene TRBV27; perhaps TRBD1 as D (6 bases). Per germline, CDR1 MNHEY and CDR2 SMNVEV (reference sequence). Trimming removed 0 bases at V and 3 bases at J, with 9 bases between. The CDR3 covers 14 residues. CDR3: CASSLSRTDYEQYF. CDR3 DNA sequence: TGTGCCAGCAGTTTATCCCGGACAGACTACGAGCAGTACTTC.

The CDR3 DNA is TGCGCCAGCAGCTTGGCAGGTATAAGGTCAGCAGGCGCTGAAGCTTTCTTT. Translation gives CASSLAGIRSAGAEAFF. The chain employs TRBV5-1 and TRBJ1-1; D gene ambiguous. Germline CDR1 and CDR2: SGHRS and YFSETQ. V was cut by 0 bases and J by 6 bases, with 21 bases left in between. This CDR3 has 17 amino acids. The full variable domain, rest sourced from reference TRBV5-1 and TRBJ1-1, is KAGVTQTPRYLIKTRGQQVTLSCSPISGHRSVSWYQQTPGQGLQFLFEYFSETQRNKGNFPGRFSGRQFSNSRSEMNVSTLELGDSALYLCASSLAGIRSAGAEAFFGQGTRLTVV.

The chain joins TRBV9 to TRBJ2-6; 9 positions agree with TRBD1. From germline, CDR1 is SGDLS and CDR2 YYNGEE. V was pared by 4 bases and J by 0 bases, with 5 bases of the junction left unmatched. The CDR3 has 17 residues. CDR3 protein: CASSFRTGDSGANVLTF. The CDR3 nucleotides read TGTGCCAGCAGCTTCCGGACAGGGGACTCTGGGGCCAACGTCCTGACTTTC. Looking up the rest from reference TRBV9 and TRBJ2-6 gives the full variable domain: DSGVTQTPKHLITATGQRVTLRCSPRSGDLSVYWYQQSLDQGLQFLIQYYNGEERAKGNILERFSAQQFPDLHSELNLSSLELGDSALYFCASSFRTGDSGANVLTFGAGSRLTVL.

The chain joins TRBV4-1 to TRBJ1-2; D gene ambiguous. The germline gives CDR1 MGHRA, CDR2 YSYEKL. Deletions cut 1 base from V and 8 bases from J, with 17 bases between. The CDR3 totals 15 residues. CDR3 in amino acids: CASSQAFGGIRGYTF. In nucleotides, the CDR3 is TGCGCCAGCAGCCAAGCGTTTGGCGGGATACGAGGCTACACCTTC.